The 29 T cell receptor beta chains below were found in one sample sequenced in a study of blood T cell repertoires in COVID-19. Profiling relied on immunoSEQ multiplex PCR, and the TCRdb table lists in-frame clones only, not all of them. This sample has about 120,000 clones, with around 77% found just once. The material sequenced was peripheral blood. These receptors came from a human donor in a cohort sampled during active COVID-19.

This sequence joins TRBV9 and TRBJ1-2; TRBD1 agrees at 7 bases. The germline gives CDR1 SGDLS, CDR2 YYNGEE. This CDR3 spans 16 amino acids. With V trimmed by 5 bases and J by 4 bases, 14 bases remained unmatched. The CDR3 DNA sequence: TGTGCCAGCAGACCTGCGGGACAGCTCGACTCCTATGGCTACACCTTC. Amino acid sequence: CASRPAGQLDSYGYTF.

The chain uses TRBV3-1 (or the pseudogene TRBV3-2) and TRBJ2-7, with D possibly matching TRBD1 (6 bases). The length of the CDR3 is 15 residues. The germline V gene encodes CDR1 LGHDT and CDR2 YNNKEL (reference sequence). V gave up 2 bases and J gave up 3 bases, with 14 bases separating them. CDR3 residues: CASSQIGSGVYEQYF. The CDR3 DNA follows: TGTGCCAGCAGCCAAATTGGGTCAGGGGTCTACGAGCAGTACTTC.

The chain uses TRBV10-3 and TRBJ1-4; TRBD1 agrees at 8 bases. The CDR3 has 16 residues. Germline V gives CDR1 ENHRY, CDR2 SYGVKD. V shed 3 bases, J shed 3 bases, and the junction held 6 bases outside the gene matches. In DNA, the CDR3 is TGTGCCATCAGTGACCGCGGACAGGGCCCTAATGAAAAACTGTTTTTT. It encodes CAISDRGQGPNEKLFF.

The J gene is TRBJ2-7, the V gene TRBV12-3 or TRBV12-4; tentative D call: TRBD2 (5 bases). The length of the CDR3 is 13 residues. Trimming shortened V by 5 bases and J by 3 bases, and 11 bases separated the two germline ends. The CDR3: CASSRAGGYEQYF. Here the CDR3 DNA reads TGTGCCAGCAGTCGTGCAGGAGGCTACGAGCAGTACTTC.

J is TRBJ1-4 and V is TRBV12-3 or TRBV12-4, with D unresolved. This CDR3 contains 13 residues. The V and J ends lost 6 bases and 8 bases respectively, with 13 bases between them. CDR3 region: CASRLLSWEKLFF. Here the CDR3 DNA reads TGTGCCAGCAGACTATTAAGTTGGGAAAAACTGTTTTTT.

This chain joins TRBV29-1 and TRBJ2-7, with 7 bases identical to TRBD1. The CDR3 consists of 12 residues. CDR1 is SQVTM, CDR2 ANQGSEA, per germline. V shed 6 bases, J shed 8 bases, and the junction held 10 bases outside the gene matches. CDR3 bases: TGCAGCGTCACCCGTGAGGGGGCACAGCAGTACTTC. Translation: CSVTREGAQQYF.

This clone was counted a few times. The J gene is TRBJ2-7, the V gene TRBV30; 9 bases are a match to TRBD1. Germline values: CDR1 GTSNPN, CDR2 SVGIG (reference sequence). The ends lost 4 bases at V and 3 bases at J; junction bases unmatched: 7. The CDR3 length is 14 residues. The CDR3: CAWISGQGYYEQYF. CDR3 bases: TGTGCCTGGATCTCGGGACAGGGATACTACGAGCAGTACTTC.

The chain joins TRBV18 to TRBJ1-1; D is uncertain. This CDR3 spans 13 amino acids. Germline V CDR1 and CDR2: KGHSH, LQKENI. Between the trimmed V and J ends, which lost 10 bases and 0 bases, there was a span of 12 bases. The CDR3 region has the DNA TGTGCCACTGGAGGGCAGATGAACACTGAAGCTTTCTTT. Its translation is CATGGQMNTEAFF.

This clone was seen only once. The V gene is TRBV7-6, the J gene TRBJ2-7; D call uncertain. CDR1 and CDR2 (germline): SGHVS, FNYEAQ. V lost 5 bases and J lost 1, with 21 bases in between. This CDR3 is 17 amino acids long. This CDR3 reads CASSPSTGRMESYEQYF. CDR3 DNA: TGTGCCAGCAGCCCCTCGACGGGTAGGATGGAGTCCTACGAGCAGTACTTC.

In its sample, this clone was seen once. This chain joins TRBV5-8 and TRBJ2-7; possibly TRBD1 for D (5 bases). Per the germline V gene, CDR1 is SGHTS and CDR2 is YDEGEE. The V and J ends lost 0 bases and 9 bases respectively, with 16 bases between them. The CDR3 is made up of 14 amino acids. CDR3 coding DNA: TGTGCCAGCAGCTTGGGGACACAGCTTTTAGGGCAGTACTTC. This sequence encodes CASSLGTQLLGQYF.

This clone was picked up one time. This rearrangement joins TRBV18 to TRBJ1-4, with 9 bases fitting TRBD1. From germline, CDR1 is KGHSH and CDR2 LQKENI. The CDR3 length is 15 residues. Trimming at V came to 5 bases and at J to 3 bases, leaving 4 bases not matched to a gene. The CDR3: CASSLQGAANEKLFF. CDR3 DNA sequence: TGTGCCAGCTCATTACAGGGGGCGGCTAATGAAAAACTGTTTTTT.

This clone showed up just a few times. The chain joins TRBV5-8 to TRBJ2-7, with TRBD2 identical over 10 bases. The CDR3 spans 15 residues. V dropped 0 bases and J dropped 5; count of bases not matched to a gene: 5. The germline CDR1 and CDR2 sequences are SGHTS and YDEGEE. CDR3 nucleotides: TGTGCCAGCAGCTTGGGACTAGCGGGTCTCGACGAGCAGTACTTC. It is translated as CASSLGLAGLDEQYF.

The chain carries TRBV10-3 and TRBJ2-7; TRBD1 matches at 10 bases. Germline-derived CDR1 and CDR2 are ENHRY and SYGVKD. The CDR3 spans 14 residues. Trimming at V came to 4 bases and at J to 2 bases, leaving 2 bases not matched to a gene. The CDR3, as DNA: TGTGCCATCAGTGGGACAGGGGGTACCTACGAGCAGTACTTC. Translating it yields CAISGTGGTYEQYF.

V usage is TRBV19 and J usage is TRBJ1-5, with 7 positions matching TRBD1. CDR3 length: 14 amino acids. CDR1 LNHDA and CDR2 SQIVND come from the germline V gene (reference sequence). J was trimmed by 3 bases and V by 5 bases; bases with no gene match: 4. The CDR3 coding sequence is TGTGCCAGTAGTTCACAGGGGAACAATCAGCCCCAGCATTTT. This sequence encodes CASSSQGNNQPQHF.

The chain is built from TRBV19 and TRBJ1-2, with TRBD1 matching over 10 bases. Germline lookup yields CDR1 LNHDA and CDR2 SQIVND (reference sequence). Trimming took 5 bases from V and 0 from J; bases not matched to a gene: 12. This CDR3 comprises 18 residues. The CDR3 sequence: CASSPRTGGPEANYGYTF. As DNA, the CDR3 is TGTGCCAGTAGTCCCCGGACAGGGGGTCCCGAAGCTAACTATGGCTACACCTTC.

This clone was recorded once. This chain links TRBV28 with TRBJ1-5; the D is unclear. The CDR3 is 12 residues long. Germline-derived CDR1 and CDR2 are MDHEN and SYDVKM. V gave up 5 bases and J gave up 3 bases, with 5 bases separating them. Here the CDR3 reads CASSVINQPQHF. The CDR3, as DNA: TGTGCCAGCAGTGTTATCAATCAGCCCCAGCATTTT.

J is TRBJ1-1 and V is TRBV19, with 10 positions matching TRBD1. The ends lost 4 bases at V and 9 bases at J; junction bases unmatched: 11. CDR1 and CDR2 (germline): LNHDA, SQIVND (reference sequence). The CDR3 totals 15 residues. CDR3 residues: CASSKSRDRGGQAFF. The CDR3 nucleotides read TGTGCCAGTAGTAAGTCCCGGGACAGGGGCGGTCAAGCTTTCTTT.

The chain links TRBV30 to TRBJ2-7, with 12 bases fitting TRBD2. This CDR3 region has 16 residues. CDR1 is GTSNPN, CDR2 SVGIG, per germline (reference sequence). The J segment lost 5 bases and the V segment lost 0 bases, leaving 8 bases of the junction unmatched. Here the CDR3 DNA reads TGTGCCTGGAGTGTCCTAGCGGGAGGGCCTCTCCACGAGCAGTACTTC. It specifies CAWSVLAGGPLHEQYF.

This rearrangement joins TRBV28 to TRBJ2-7, with TRBD1 matching 9 bases. In germline, CDR1 is MDHEN, CDR2 SYDVKM. This CDR3 has 15 amino acids. J lost 7 bases, V lost 5 bases, and 12 bases had no gene match. CDR3 nucleotide sequence: TGTGCCAGCAGTCCCCGGGACAGGGTCTTGGGAGAGCAGTACTTC. This codes for CASSPRDRVLGEQYF.

The chain carries TRBV4-2 and TRBJ1-2; D remains ambiguous. Germline V CDR1 and CDR2: LGHNA, YNFKEQ. The V end was cut by 0 bases, the J end by 1 base, with 15 bases between. The CDR3 totals 17 residues. CDR3 sequence: CASSQDLKQAYNYGYTF. The CDR3 bases are TGTGCCAGCAGCCAAGATCTTAAGCAGGCCTATAACTATGGCTACACCTTC.

The rearrangement uses TRBV7-9 and TRBJ2-3, with 10 bases lining up with TRBD2. CDR1 SEHNR and CDR2 FQNEAQ come from the germline V gene (reference sequence). CDR3 length: 18 amino acids. V shed 1 base, J shed 6 bases, and the junction held 13 bases outside the gene matches. The CDR3, as DNA: TGTGCCAGCAGCTTAGTTTTTAGCGGGGGGACCGTATGGGATACGCAGTATTTT. This gives the protein CASSLVFSGGTVWDTQYF.

The chain is built from TRBV12-3 or TRBV12-4 and TRBJ1-2; D uncertain. Trimming cost V 6 bases and J 0 bases, with 8 bases left between them. This CDR3 is built from 13 residues. The CDR3 sequence is CASSPTSNYGYTF. The CDR3 DNA follows: TGTGCCAGCAGCCCGACTTCTAACTATGGCTACACCTTC.

In its sample, this clone ranks as medium-sized. Here the CDR3 reads CASSLGTGIDEQYF. The CDR3 DNA reads as TGTGCCAGCAGCTTGGGGACAGGGATCGACGAGCAGTACTTC. V and J are TRBV5-4 and TRBJ2-7, with TRBD1 matching over 8 bases. The V segment lost 0 bases and the J segment 5 bases; nucleotides outside the gene matches: 4. Germline V gives CDR1 SGHNT, CDR2 YYREEE (reference sequence). The CDR3 contains 14 residues.

V gene TRBV10-1 combines with J gene TRBJ2-7; the match to TRBD2 covers 8 bases. Germline trimming cut 2 bases from V and 3 bases from J; bases unmatched to any gene: 6. CDR3 size: 15 residues. Germline V gene data show CDR1 as WNHNN and CDR2 as SYGVQD (reference sequence). CDR3 sequence (DNA): TGCGCCAGCAGTGAGAGGAGTAGCGGGAACTACGAGCAGTACTTC. Encoded protein: CASSERSSGNYEQYF.

V is TRBV18 and J is TRBJ2-5; 7 bases map to TRBD2. The V gene's germline CDR1 is KGHSH and CDR2 LQKENI. V shed 6 bases and J 0 bases; nucleotides not matched to a gene: 7. The CDR3 consists of 15 residues. CDR3 sequence: CASSPGLTYQETQYF. CDR3 bases: TGTGCCAGCTCGCCGGGACTAACATACCAAGAGACCCAGTACTTC. The full variable domain, with the rest looked up from reference TRBV18 and TRBJ2-5, is NAGVMQNPRHLVRRRGQEARLRCSPMKGHSHVYWYRQLPEEGLKFMVYLQKENIIDESGMPKERFSAEFPKEGPSILRIQQVVRGDSAAYFCASSPGLTYQETQYFGPGTRLLVL.

This chain links TRBV5-1 with TRBJ1-1; tentative D call: TRBD1 (6 bases). The CDR3 has 16 amino acids. Germline assignment: CDR1 SGHRS and CDR2 YFSETQ. Trimming left V 4 bases short and J 0 bases short, with 16 bases between. The CDR3 spells CASSPSPGQVNTEAFF. For the CDR3, the DNA is TGCGCCAGCAGCCCTTCACCGGGACAAGTGAACACTGAAGCTTTCTTT.

This chain connects TRBV6-1 to TRBJ1-5, with TRBD1 matching over 10 bases. The germline gives CDR1 MNHNS, CDR2 SASEGT. This CDR3 spans 19 amino acids. V lost 0 bases and J lost 6; bases outside the gene matches: 14. The CDR3 coding sequence is TGTGCCAGCAGTGAAGCGGGACGGGACAGGGGAATTTTAGGTCAGCCCCAGCATTTT. Protein sequence: CASSEAGRDRGILGQPQHF.

The chain is built from TRBV7-9 and TRBJ1-2; 8 bases map to TRBD1. With V trimmed by 2 bases and J by 2 bases, 16 bases remained unmatched. Germline V gene sequence: CDR1 SEHNR, CDR2 FQNEAQ (reference sequence). The CDR3 sequence is 19 residues long. As DNA, the CDR3 is TGTGCCAGCAGCTTATCCCCCGACAAGACAGGGGTCGAAAACTATGGCTACACCTTC. Translation: CASSLSPDKTGVENYGYTF.

J is TRBJ2-6 and V is TRBV6-5, with D possibly TRBD1 on 6 matching bases. The V end was cut by 5 bases, the J end by 2 bases, with 10 bases between. The germline CDR1 and CDR2 sequences are MNHEY and SVGAGI. The length of the CDR3 is 15 residues. CDR3 region: CASSRTAPGANVLTF. CDR3 coding DNA: TGTGCCAGCAGTCGGACAGCTCCTGGGGCCAACGTCCTGACTTTC.